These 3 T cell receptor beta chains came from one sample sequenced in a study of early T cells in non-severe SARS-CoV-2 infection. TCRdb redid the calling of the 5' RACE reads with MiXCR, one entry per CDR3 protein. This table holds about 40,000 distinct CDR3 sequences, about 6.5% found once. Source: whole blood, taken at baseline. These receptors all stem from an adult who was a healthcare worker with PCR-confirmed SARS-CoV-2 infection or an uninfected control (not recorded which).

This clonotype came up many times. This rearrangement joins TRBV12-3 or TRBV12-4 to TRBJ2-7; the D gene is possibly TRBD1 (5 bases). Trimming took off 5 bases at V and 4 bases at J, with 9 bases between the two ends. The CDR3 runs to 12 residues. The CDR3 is CASSLQAYEQYF. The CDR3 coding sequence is TGTGCCAGCAGTCTACAGGCGTACGAGCAGTACTTC.

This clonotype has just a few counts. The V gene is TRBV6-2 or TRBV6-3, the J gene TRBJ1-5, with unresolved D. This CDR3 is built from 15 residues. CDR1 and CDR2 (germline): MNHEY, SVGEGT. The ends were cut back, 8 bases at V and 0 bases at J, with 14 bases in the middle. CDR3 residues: CASVAGAYSNQPQHF. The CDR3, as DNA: TGTGCCAGCGTTGCAGGAGCCTATAGCAATCAGCCCCAGCATTTT.

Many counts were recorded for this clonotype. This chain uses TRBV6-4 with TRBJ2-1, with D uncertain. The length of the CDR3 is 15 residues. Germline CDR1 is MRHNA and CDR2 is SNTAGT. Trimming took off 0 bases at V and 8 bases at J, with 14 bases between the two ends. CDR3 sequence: CASSDSGTDEDEQFF. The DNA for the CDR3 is TGTGCCAGCAGTGACTCAGGAACGGATGAGGATGAGCAGTTCTTC.